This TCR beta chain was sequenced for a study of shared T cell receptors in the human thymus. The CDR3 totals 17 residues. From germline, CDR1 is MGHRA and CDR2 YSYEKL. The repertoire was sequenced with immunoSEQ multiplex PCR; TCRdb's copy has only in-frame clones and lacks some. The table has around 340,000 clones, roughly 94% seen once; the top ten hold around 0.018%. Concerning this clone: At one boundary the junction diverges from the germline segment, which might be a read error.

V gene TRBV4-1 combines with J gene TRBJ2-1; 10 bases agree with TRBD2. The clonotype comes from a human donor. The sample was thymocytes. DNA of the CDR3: TGCGCCAGCAGCCAACTAGCGGGAGCCGTCTCCCACAATGAGCAGTTCTTC. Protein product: CASSQLAGAVSHNEQFF.